Shown below are 27 T cell receptor beta chains from a single sample sequenced in a study of monozygotic twins with inflammatory bowel disease. After re-calling the 5' RACE reads, TCRdb lists one entry per CDR3 protein, DNA absent. The specimen's table records approximately 400,000 distinct CDR3 sequences. Sequences were obtained from blood. Receptors originate from a human donor with ulcerative colitis or Crohn's disease, or a healthy co-twin of an affected twin (not recorded which).

The chain joins TRBV6-6 to TRBJ2-5; as DNA is missing, the TRBD1 call by TCRdb cannot be tested. CDR3 length equals 14 residues. CDR1 is MNHNY and CDR2 is SVGAGI in the germline V gene (reference sequence). The CDR3 sequence is CASTGAGQGETQYF.

The chain uses TRBV28 and TRBJ1-1. This CDR3 has 14 residues. The V gene's germline CDR1 is MDHEN and CDR2 SYDVKM. The CDR3 is CASRSIIGGTEAFF. The complete variable domain, with remaining parts taken from reference TRBV28 and TRBJ1-1, reads DVKVTQSSRYLVKRTGEKVFLECVQDMDHENMFWYRQDPGLGLRLIYFSYDVKMKEKGDIPEGYSVSREKKERFSLILESASTNQTSMYLCASRSIIGGTEAFFGQGTRLTVV.

The chain joins TRBV10-3 to TRBJ2-6; TCRdb's D gene call, TRBD1, goes unchecked for lack of DNA. Germline values: CDR1 ENHRY, CDR2 SYGVKD. The CDR3 is 17 residues long. This CDR3 is CAIGPGFTDSGANVLTF.

This sequence joins TRBV9 and TRBJ2-3; the D gene TCRdb calls, TRBD1, cannot be checked with no DNA. The CDR3 is 14 amino acids. From germline, CDR1 is SGDLS and CDR2 YYNGEE. CDR3 in amino acids: CASSVAPSTDTQYF. The complete variable domain, with remaining parts taken from reference TRBV9 and TRBJ2-3, reads DSGVTQTPKHLITATGQRVTLRCSPRSGDLSVYWYQQSLDQGLQFLIQYYNGEERAKGNILERFSAQQFPDLHSELNLSSLELGDSALYFCASSVAPSTDTQYFGPGTRLTVL.

The chain combines TRBV7-2 with TRBJ2-3; TCRdb names TRBD2, which stays unverified in the absence of DNA. The germline V gene encodes CDR1 SGHTA and CDR2 FQGNSA. This CDR3 spans 17 amino acids. The CDR3 sequence is CASSLGWLAGAPDTQYF.

V usage is TRBV5-1 and J usage is TRBJ2-2; the TCRdb D gene call, TRBD1, has no DNA to confirm it. The CDR3 totals 16 residues. CDR1 SGHRS and CDR2 YFSETQ come from the germline V gene. The CDR3 protein is CASSLGTGGTTGELFF.

The CDR3 sequence: CASSLVGGLEFTDTQYF. V gene TRBV7-2 combines with J gene TRBJ2-3; TCRdb's D call, TRBD1, is unchecked because there is no DNA. Germline assignment: CDR1 SGHTA and CDR2 FQGNSA. CDR3 length: 17 amino acids.

V and J are TRBV6-5 and TRBJ2-3; the TRBD1 assignment by TCRdb is unverifiable without DNA. The germline CDR1 and CDR2 sequences are MNHEY and SVGAGI. The CDR3 loop spans 16 amino acids. The CDR3 sequence: CASSFSQGAYTDTQYF.

This chain links TRBV5-1 with TRBJ2-7; the TCRdb D gene call, TRBD2, has no DNA to confirm it. Germline V lookup: CDR1 SGHRS, CDR2 YFSETQ. The CDR3 consists of 13 residues. CDR3 amino acids: CASGFWGEGEQYF.

The V call is TRBV12-3 or TRBV12-4, the J call TRBJ1-1; TCRdb outputs TRBD1, but without DNA this stays unchecked. The CDR3 covers 14 residues. Here the CDR3 reads CASSPRGMNTEAFF.

The chain couples TRBV5-4 to TRBJ2-3; the TCRdb call, TRBD2, lacks DNA for checking. The CDR3 has 16 amino acids. In germline, CDR1 is SGHNT, CDR2 YYREEE (reference sequence). The CDR3: CASSLELAERGDTQYF.

This rearrangement joins TRBV6-5 to TRBJ2-7; as DNA is missing, the TRBD1 call by TCRdb cannot be tested. Germline V gene sequence: CDR1 MNHEY, CDR2 SVGAGI. CDR3 size: 13 residues. The CDR3 region is CASSPRQEYEQYF.

V is TRBV28 and J is TRBJ2-5; the TCRdb D gene call, TRBD1, has no DNA to confirm it. This CDR3 is 14 amino acids long. From germline, CDR1 is MDHEN and CDR2 SYDVKM. CDR3 sequence reads: CASSFYRGQETQYF.

The chain has TRBV25-1 and TRBJ1-6; the D gene TCRdb calls, TRBD1, cannot be checked with no DNA. The CDR3 runs 18 residues. Germline CDR1 MGHDK, CDR2 SYGVNS. CDR3 amino acids: CASSDRPPLRDGASPLHF.

The V gene is TRBV4-2, the J gene TRBJ1-6; the TRBD1 assignment by TCRdb is unverifiable without DNA. The CDR3 totals 14 residues. CDR1 is LGHNA, CDR2 YNFKEQ, per germline. The CDR3 reads CASSPPGANSPLHF.

The rearrangement links TRBV15 to TRBJ2-7; TCRdb gives TRBD1 as the D gene, but with no DNA this cannot be confirmed. The CDR3 is made up of 15 amino acids. From germline, CDR1 is LNHNV and CDR2 YYDKDF (reference sequence). CDR3 loop: CATSSDRVRSAEQYF.

The chain recombines TRBV4-3 with TRBJ1-5. CDR1 is LGHNA and CDR2 is YSLEER in the germline V gene. This CDR3 contains 16 residues. This CDR3 is CASSQDVGRNNQPQHF.

The gene calls are TRBV6-1 and TRBJ2-7. Germline V CDR1 and CDR2: MNHNS, SASEGT. The CDR3 length is 13 residues. CDR3 loop: CASSEFQYYEQYF.

The V call is TRBV19, the J call TRBJ1-5. The CDR3 contains 15 residues. Germline V gene data show CDR1 as LNHDA and CDR2 as SQIVND (reference sequence). CDR3 protein: CASSIHLYSNQPQHF.

This chain joins TRBV7-2 and TRBJ2-3. The CDR3 contains 15 residues. CDR1 and CDR2 from the germline V gene are SGHTA and FQGNSA. The CDR3 sequence is CASSSKWDLTDTQYF.

The chain is built from TRBV12-3 or TRBV12-4 and TRBJ1-6. This CDR3 contains 14 residues. The CDR3 reads CASSFEEGRPPLHF.

The gene calls are TRBV6-5 and TRBJ1-1. Germline V gene lookup returns CDR1 MNHEY and CDR2 SVGAGI. This CDR3 is 12 amino acids long. Here the CDR3 reads CASSYWETEAFF.

J is TRBJ1-2 and V is TRBV5-1. Germline CDR1 reads SGHRS; CDR2 reads YFSETQ. The CDR3 loop spans 13 amino acids. The CDR3 here is CASSLGPYDGYTF.

The chain links TRBV4-1 to TRBJ2-3; the TCRdb call, TRBD1, lacks DNA for checking. CDR1 is MGHRA, CDR2 YSYEKL, per germline. The CDR3 runs to 16 residues. The CDR3 loop reads CASSVRLAPPLDTQYF.

The rearrangement joins TRBV5-1 to TRBJ2-7; the TCRdb D gene call, TRBD2, has no DNA to confirm it. This CDR3 has 17 amino acids. Germline assignment: CDR1 SGHRS and CDR2 YFSETQ. The CDR3 is CASSRPGSAGDNYEQYF.

The chain links TRBV12-3 or TRBV12-4 to TRBJ1-4; TCRdb designates TRBD1, a call that cannot be tested without DNA. The CDR3 is made up of 14 amino acids. This chain's CDR3 is CASSAWDSNEKLFF.

V gene TRBV7-2 combines with J gene TRBJ2-5; TCRdb picks TRBD2, but there is no DNA to check that call. This CDR3 is 14 amino acids long. Looked up from germline, CDR1 is SGHTA and CDR2 is FQGNSA. CDR3: CASRWTSGKETQYF.